This TCR beta chain was recorded in a study of T cell responses to AZD1222 COVID-19 vaccine (dated by TCRdb to the early 2020s). In terms of the full investigation: AZD1222 recipients with second doses at about 4 weeks or about 12 weeks were pooled, because spike-specific TCR depth and breadth did not differ between schedules. Trial participants were enrolled into age subgroups of 18-55, 56-69 and 70-plus years, which contained around 140, 26 and 57 TCR-sequenced participants, respectively. TCR sequencing was performed for approximately 240 trial participants, of whom about 200 were given two doses of AZD1222 and around 25 were given two doses of MenACWY control vaccine. Here is what the overall study found, with its caveats: Epitopes outside the regions mutated in the B.1.351 and B.1.1.7 variants were reportedly recognized by nearly half of the unique spike-specific TCRs. In the small 56-69-year group, the increase in depth fell short of significance, most likely because of low power. Spike-specific TCR breadth and depth rose significantly after two AZD1222 doses compared with day 0 and with MenACWY recipients. Participants were mostly white British, with more females than males. The authors suggested clonal diversity may have been underestimated. Conclusions about previously exposed vaccinees are limited, since just five to seven AZD1222 recipients were seropositive for SARS-CoV-2 at baseline. Because no day 14 peak-response samples were available, the repertoires could be characterized only after the peak T cell response. Vaccine-associated CD4 TCRs spanned the whole spike protein, with dominant responses in regions 160-218 and 743-854.

Concerning this clone itself: This receptor's antigen is unknown. No clone much larger than this one lies a single base away; base qualities are absent.

V is pruned by 3 bases and J by 2 bases, leaving 6 bases of the junction without a gene match. Including cysteine and phenylalanine, the CDR3 has 15 amino acids. Kept here is only the CDR3 DNA, which spans 45 bases and is read in frame from base 1. According to the germline V gene (reference sequence), CDR1 reads DFQATT and CDR2 reads SNEGSKA. The CDR3 regions of human TCRbeta chains were analyzed by immunosequencing. Processing in the source paper ran as follows. Repertoire TCRs were matched against a reference library of SARS-CoV-2-specific TCRs generated with the MIRA antigen-specificity platform. Breadth meant the fraction of unique TCRs that were SARS-CoV-2-associated, whereas depth meant the fraction of total T cells that were SARS-CoV-2-associated. Using the MIRA data, every spike-specific TCR was mapped to the spike region that the TCR reacted to and assigned to either a CD4 or a CD8 class. Log10-transformed breadth and depth values were compared by one-way ANOVA with Sidak's multiple comparisons tests. In its TCRdb copy, this immuneACCESS table keeps in-frame sequences only and misses some clones. Where compared with another copy, unresolved V genes explain less than half of these, and the others have no known cause. Clone size and the V and J calls come from that table; the DNA yielded D and trimming. The sample table contains 150,000 to 200,000 clones; only one count was recorded for roughly 88% of them. Of the sample, roughly 0.99% is held by the ten largest clones.

Per the publication, the time point label means: baseline before first vaccination. The vaccinee samples were drawn from two UK trials, COV001 and COV002, one of which was a single-blind randomized controlled phase 2/3 trial testing AZD1222 (ChAdOx1 nCoV-19) in healthy adults. Trial participant PBMC samples were collected at day 0 and day 28 after the second dose for TCRbeta chain sequencing. The sequence came from an adult in good health. Sequenced here: peripheral blood, sampled on day 0 of AZD1222 vaccination. The chain was built from TRBV20-1 and TRBJ2-3; TRBD2 lines up with 9 middle nucleotides. The CDR3 protein is CSASSASGNTDTQYF. In nucleotide form, the sequence is TGCAGTGCTAGTTCGGCTAGCGGGAACACAGATACGCAGTATTTT.